This entry features one TCR beta chain sequence. No antigen is known for it. This entry comes from a study of shared clonotypes between healthy human individuals. In the study overall: A donor's plate count was three for CD4 naive and three for CD4 memory; CD8 naive had two and CD8 memory one.

The authors ran the assay at deep level. Produced via immunoSEQ multiplex PCR; TCRdb's table is partial and in-frame only. The sample includes hundreds of thousands of clones, about three quarters seen only once; the top ten take around 1.8%. V lost 1 base and J 1 base, leaving 9 bases between the germline ends. This CDR3 comprises 15 residues. Per germline, CDR1 MNHEY and CDR2 SMNVEV (reference sequence). Regarding the study as a whole: The rarefaction results pointed to incomplete sorted-subset sequencing despite large depth. Genetic and exposure-history diversity was limited by the few donors.

The receptor comes from a woman aged 30 to 39 in good health. Sequenced input: memory CD4+ T cells sorted from blood. Regarding subset: CD45RA-negative fraction. V is TRBV27 and J is TRBJ2-3, with D tentatively TRBD1 (5 bases). The CDR3 loop is CASSLYRGGTDTQYF. CDR3 DNA: TGTGCCAGCAGTTTATATAGGGGCGGCACAGATACGCAGTATTTT.